A selection of T cell receptor beta chains follows, all from one sample in a study of T cell changes during pregnancy in multiple sclerosis. The protocol was immunoSEQ multiplex PCR, while the TCRdb copy is restricted to in-frame clones and leaves out a portion. The sample holds about 70,000 clones, 90% to 95% seen once. The material was peripheral blood, obtained in the third trimester of pregnancy. These receptors all stem from a female donor with multiple sclerosis, enrolled in a pregnancy study. Both conserved end residues are part of each CDR3. Size tells how often a clone was seen (once, few, many) or the class of an expanded clone, and some rows leave it out.

length: 15
size: .
V: TRBV6-1
J: TRBJ1-5
CDR3: CASSARDTGNQPQHF

length: 15
size: once
V: TRBV6-4
J: TRBJ2-1
CDR3: CASSVNGGGHNEQFF

length: 16
size: .
V: TRBV6-5
J: TRBJ1-3
CDR3: CASSWGGGSSGNTIYF

length: 15
size: .
V: TRBV2
J: TRBJ1-2
CDR3: CASSLWIEDSYGYTF

length: 15
size: .
V: TRBV18
J: TRBJ1-1
CDR3: CASSPNRREGTEAFF

length: 18
size: .
V: TRBV10-2
J: TRBJ2-7
CDR3: CASSDPIAGGPPAPEQYF

length: 15
size: .
V: TRBV18
J: TRBJ2-2
CDR3: CASSPLGQNTGELFF

length: 14
size: .
V: TRBV4-3
J: TRBJ1-6
CDR3: CASSPQGFNSPLHF

length: 16
size: .
V: TRBV6-5
J: TRBJ2-5
CDR3: CASSYSVVAGRGTQYF

length: 14
size: .
V: TRBV5-4
J: TRBJ2-5
CDR3: CASSLSPAGETQYF

length: 14
size: .
V: TRBV28
J: TRBJ1-1
CDR3: CASRGPGKNTEAFF

length: 12
size: .
V: TRBV6-5
J: TRBJ2-3
CDR3: CASSQGSDTQYF

length: 15
size: .
V: TRBV12-5
J: TRBJ1-2
CDR3: CASGLGDRGRGGYTF

length: 15
size: .
V: TRBV7-8
J: TRBJ1-5
CDR3: CASSAWTGSNQPQHF

length: 13
size: .
V: TRBV19
J: TRBJ1-1
CDR3: CASVPRGRTEAFF

length: 16
size: .
V: TRBV19
J: TRBJ1-6
CDR3: CASGQDRGTYNSPLHF

length: 11
size: .
V: TRBV10-3
J: TRBJ2-7
CDR3: CATGSGGEQYF

length: 14
size: .
V: TRBV10-2
J: TRBJ1-1
CDR3: CASSEGTLRNEAFF

length: 16
size: .
V: TRBV28
J: TRBJ2-1
CDR3: CASSPSAGALYNEQFF

length: 16
size: .
V: TRBV28
J: TRBJ1-2
CDR3: CASSFVFRGANYGYTF

length: 16
size: few
V: TRBV4-1
J: TRBJ2-3
CDR3: CASSQDRTSRTDTQYF

length: 15
size: .
V: TRBV5-4
J: TRBJ1-5
CDR3: CASSEDQGGNQPQHF

length: 16
size: once
V: TRBV6-5
J: TRBJ1-1
CDR3: CASSFRARGVNTEAFF

length: 17
size: .
V: TRBV12-5
J: TRBJ1-5
CDR3: CASGRDRGPGSNQPQHF

length: 14
size: .
V: TRBV18
J: TRBJ1-5
CDR3: CASSPGQGYQPQHF

length: 13
size: few
V: TRBV6-4
J: TRBJ2-1
CDR3: CASSGGAYNEQFF

length: 18
size: .
V: TRBV11-2
J: TRBJ2-6
CDR3: CASSFPQGPSSGANVLTF

length: 16
size: .
V: TRBV7-9
J: TRBJ1-4
CDR3: CASSLGQGGTNEKLFF

length: 13
size: .
V: TRBV6-5
J: TRBJ2-2
CDR3: CATGVPHTGELFF

length: 14
size: .
V: TRBV19
J: TRBJ2-3
CDR3: CASTLAGSTDTQYF

length: 13
size: .
V: TRBV29-1
J: TRBJ2-7
CDR3: CSVHWTGEDEQYF

length: 16
size: .
V: TRBV15
J: TRBJ1-3
CDR3: CATSRDPLPSGNTIYF

length: 16
size: .
V: TRBV6-6
J: TRBJ2-7
CDR3: CASSYAGQDGGYEQYF

length: 13
size: .
V: TRBV29-1
J: TRBJ2-7
CDR3: CSVLEGLSYEQYF

length: 19
size: .
V: TRBV30
J: TRBJ1-6
CDR3: CAWSVQSGGTSSYNSPLHF

length: 15
size: .
V: TRBV6-5
J: TRBJ2-7
CDR3: CASRKERSGTYEQYF

length: 15
size: .
V: TRBV4-2
J: TRBJ1-2
CDR3: CASSQGVIAGVSYTF

length: 16
size: .
V: TRBV18
J: TRBJ1-2
CDR3: CASSPLPRRFDYGYTF

length: 14
size: .
V: TRBV19
J: TRBJ1-4
CDR3: CASRPTGFNEKLFF

length: 15
size: .
V: TRBV6-5
J: TRBJ2-7
CDR3: CASSLRQGWGYEQYF

length: 11
size: .
V: TRBV6-5
J: TRBJ1-1
CDR3: CASSRGTEAFF

length: 12
size: .
V: TRBV7-3
J: TRBJ1-2
CDR3: CASSHGYYGYTF

length: 14
size: .
V: TRBV6-5
J: TRBJ1-5
CDR3: CASRSTGFGQPQHF

length: 13
size: once
V: TRBV19
J: TRBJ1-2
CDR3: CASSGRQLYGYTF

length: 13
size: .
V: TRBV5-5
J: TRBJ2-2
CDR3: CASSQTGTGELFF

length: 18
size: once
V: TRBV15
J: TRBJ2-1
CDR3: CATSRVPPLAGSYNEQFF

length: 15
size: once
V: TRBV9
J: TRBJ2-1
CDR3: CASSVSGRAYNEQFF

length: 16
size: .
V: TRBV6-6
J: TRBJ1-2
CDR3: CASSYLGGLSNYGYTF

length: 14
size: .
V: TRBV9
J: TRBJ2-7
CDR3: CASSVGVGGYEQYF

length: 19
size: .
V: TRBV4-3
J: TRBJ2-3
CDR3: CASSQEVLAGGLLTDTQYF

length: 13
size: once
V: TRBV6-4
J: TRBJ2-3
CDR3: CASSDSGTGLRHF

length: 14
size: .
V: TRBV5-5
J: TRBJ2-7
CDR3: CASSLGPSSYEQYF

length: 15
size: .
V: TRBV4-2
J: TRBJ1-2
CDR3: CASSQSMGQNYGYTF

length: 14
size: few
V: TRBV2
J: TRBJ1-2
CDR3: CASSALLQGGGYTF

length: 13
size: once
V: TRBV7-2
J: TRBJ1-1
CDR3: CASSYRGHTEAFF